Shown below are 29 T cell receptor beta chains from a single sample sequenced in a study of blood T cell repertoires in COVID-19 (dated by TCRdb to about 2020). Library prep was done by the immunoSEQ multiplex PCR assay. Held by TCRdb, this immuneACCESS table contains in-frame sequences only and omits some clones. Under half of the omission traces to an unresolved V gene where checked; the cause of the rest is unknown. The sample contains 95,000 to 150,000 clones, about 78% of them found a single time. Jointly, the top ten make up under 3% of the sample. Sequencing was done on a sample of peripheral blood. The receptors shown here come from a man in his 70s with acute or convalescent COVID-19.

V gene TRBV7-2 combines with J gene TRBJ1-2; the D gene is possibly TRBD1 (6 bases). The germline V gene encodes CDR1 SGHTA and CDR2 FQGNSA. The CDR3 runs to 14 residues. Trimming left V 8 bases short and J 5 bases short, with 18 bases between. The CDR3 DNA reads as TGTGCCAGCCTGCCGGGGGGGGCCTTATATGGCTACACCTTC. Protein: CASLPGGALYGYTF.

This clone has only a few counts. The gene calls are TRBV9 and TRBJ1-5; tentative D call: TRBD1 (6 bases). The CDR3 sequence is 13 residues long. The V gene's germline CDR1 is SGDLS and CDR2 YYNGEE. V was clipped by 3 bases and J by 5 bases, with 9 bases between them. The CDR3 nucleotides read TGTGCCAGCAGCGCGGACAGACATCAGCCCCAGCATTTT. Its protein product is CASSADRHQPQHF.

The chain is built from TRBV5-6 and TRBJ1-2; no clear D gene. From germline, CDR1 is SGHDT and CDR2 YYEEEE. Trimming stripped 5 bases from V and 2 bases from J, with 10 bases between. The CDR3 spans 13 residues. The DNA for the CDR3 is TGTGCCAGCAGTCCCGACACGAACTATGGCTACACCTTC. Protein sequence: CASSPDTNYGYTF.

The chain combines TRBV7-2 with TRBJ2-7; 11 positions agree with TRBD2. There are 16 residues in the CDR3. CDR1 SGHTA and CDR2 FQGNSA come from the germline V gene. The junction had 11 bases not matched to a gene; V was cut back by 5 bases and J by 5 bases. CDR3 DNA sequence: TGTGCCAGCAGCGGAACCATAGCGGGGGGGCAGGACGAGCAGTACTTC. This sequence encodes CASSGTIAGGQDEQYF.

The chain combines TRBV5-1 with TRBJ2-5, with 9 positions matching TRBD2. CDR3 length: 17 residues. Germline loops: CDR1 SGHRS, CDR2 YFSETQ. V dropped 2 bases and J dropped 2; count of bases not matched to a gene: 10. The CDR3 region has the DNA TGCGCCAGCAGCTTTGGTCTAGCGGGGAGGACTCAAGAGACCCAGTACTTC. Translated, it gives CASSFGLAGRTQETQYF.

This rearrangement joins TRBV19 to TRBJ2-7; weak D call: TRBD1 (6 bases). Trimming left V 5 bases short and J 5 bases short, with 10 bases between. The germline CDR1 and CDR2 sequences are LNHDA and SQIVND (reference sequence). The CDR3 contains 12 residues. CDR3 region: CASSEYRDEQYF. DNA of the CDR3: TGTGCCAGTAGTGAGTACAGGGACGAGCAGTACTTC.

This rearrangement joins TRBV24-1 to TRBJ2-1; 7 bases align to TRBD2. Germline V gene data show CDR1 as KGHDR and CDR2 as SFDVKD. Trimming at V came to 8 bases and at J to 7 bases, leaving 7 bases not matched to a gene. This CDR3 contains 13 residues. The CDR3 region has the DNA TGTGCCACCAAGCGGGACCAGGTGAATGAGCAGTTCTTC. This encodes CATKRDQVNEQFF.

The CDR3, as DNA: TGTGCCAGCAGCCAATTCAGGGGGGACACCGGGGAGCTGTTTTTT. It translates to CASSQFRGDTGELFF. This sequence joins TRBV14 and TRBJ2-2, with D possibly being TRBD1 (7 bases). The CDR3 is 15 amino acids. Germline-derived CDR1 and CDR2 are SGHDN and FVKESK. Trimming stripped 2 bases from V and 3 bases from J, with 10 bases between.

The CDR3 DNA follows: TGTGCCAGCAAGTTCCGGCAGGGGTCCGGTGTCACGGGCTACACCTTC. As protein: CASKFRQGSGVTGYTF. V is TRBV7-2 and J is TRBJ1-2; D perhaps matches TRBD1 (6 bases). The CDR3 runs to 16 residues. Germline V gene lookup returns CDR1 SGHTA and CDR2 FQGNSA. The V and J ends lost 7 bases and 8 bases respectively, with 26 bases between them. Drawing the rest from reference TRBV7-2 and TRBJ1-2, the complete variable domain is GAGVSQSPSNKVTEKGKDVELRCDPISGHTALYWYRQSLGQGLEFLIYFQGNSAPDKSGLPSDRFSAERTGGSVSTLTIQRTQQEDSAVYLCASKFRQGSGVTGYTFGSGTRLTVV.

V gene TRBV9 combines with J gene TRBJ1-2; the D is unclear. This CDR3 is built from 12 residues. V was trimmed by 0 bases and J by 8 bases, leaving 8 bases between them. CDR1 and CDR2 from the germline V gene are SGDLS and YYNGEE. The CDR3 here is CASSVGSGGYTF. The CDR3 nucleotides are TGTGCCAGCAGCGTAGGGTCAGGCGGCTACACCTTC.

The genes are TRBV5-4 and TRBJ2-3, with TRBD2 as a possible D gene (7 bases). V was clipped by 4 bases and J by 2 bases, with 11 bases between them. This CDR3 comprises 14 residues. The germline gives CDR1 SGHNT, CDR2 YYREEE (reference sequence). The CDR3 sequence: CASSGGAHTDTQYF. The CDR3 region has the DNA TGTGCCAGCAGCGGGGGGGCTCACACAGATACGCAGTATTTT.

The chain has TRBV2 and TRBJ2-3, with D perhaps matching TRBD2 (5 bases). With 6 bases removed from V and 6 bases from J, the gap between germline ends came to 13 bases. Looked up from germline, CDR1 is SNHLY and CDR2 is FYNNEI. This CDR3 spans 13 amino acids. DNA of the CDR3: TGTGCCAGCAGATATTCTACGGGGGATACGCAGTATTTT. This gives the protein CASRYSTGDTQYF.

The chain joins TRBV5-1 to TRBJ2-2; the D gene is possibly TRBD1 (6 bases). Trimming removed 5 bases from V and 5 bases from J, with 16 bases in between. From germline, CDR1 is SGHRS and CDR2 YFSETQ. The CDR3 contains 15 residues. CDR3 in amino acids: CASRSDRNLTGELFF. CDR3 bases: TGCGCCAGCAGATCGGACAGAAACCTAACCGGGGAGCTGTTTTTT.

The chain employs TRBV27 and TRBJ1-6; unclear D gene. CDR1 MNHEY and CDR2 SMNVEV come from the germline V gene (reference sequence). CDR3 length: 15 amino acids. Deletions cut 1 base from V and 7 bases from J, with 11 bases between. Here the CDR3 DNA reads TGTGCCAGCAGTTTATATAGCACAACAAATTCACCCCTCCACTTT. It specifies CASSLYSTTNSPLHF.

This sequence joins TRBV5-1 and TRBJ1-2, with a weak D call TRBD1 (6 bases). The V and J ends lost 0 bases and 0 bases respectively, with 6 bases between them. This CDR3 is 14 amino acids long. Per germline, CDR1 SGHRS and CDR2 YFSETQ. This CDR3 is CASSLGTANYGYTF. The CDR3 DNA sequence: TGCGCCAGCAGCTTGGGGACAGCTAACTATGGCTACACCTTC.

The rearrangement uses TRBV19 and TRBJ2-5; 13 nucleotides align to TRBD2. The CDR3 is made up of 15 amino acids. Germline values: CDR1 LNHDA, CDR2 SQIVND (reference sequence). J was trimmed by 2 bases and V by 10 bases; bases with no gene match: 7. The CDR3 loop reads CATAKGLAGQETQYF. The CDR3 DNA reads as TGTGCCACCGCCAAGGGACTAGCGGGGCAAGAGACCCAGTACTTC.

This sequence joins TRBV2 and TRBJ1-2, with D possibly matching TRBD1 (5 bases). The V gene's germline CDR1 is SNHLY and CDR2 FYNNEI. V dropped 3 bases and J dropped 3 bases, with 8 bases sitting between them. CDR3 length: 13 amino acids. The CDR3 is CASSEGQDYGYTF. CDR3 DNA: TGTGCCAGCAGTGAGGGGCAGGACTATGGCTACACCTTC.

This clone was seen just once. This CDR3 is CASSEIGTGASGNTIYF. Written as DNA, the CDR3 is TGTGCCAGCAGTGAAATTGGGACAGGGGCCTCTGGAAACACCATATATTTT. The rearrangement joins TRBV6-1 to TRBJ1-3; 10 bases line up with TRBD1. This CDR3 spans 17 amino acids. CDR1 and CDR2 (germline): MNHNS, SASEGT. V shed 2 bases, J shed 0 bases, and the junction held 4 bases outside the gene matches.

The chain has TRBV29-1 and TRBJ1-1; D unresolved. Trimming removed 6 bases at V and 0 bases at J, with 11 bases between. Germline values: CDR1 SQVTM, CDR2 ANQGSEA. There are 13 residues in the CDR3. CDR3 amino acids: CSVATAVNTEAFF. In DNA form, the CDR3 reads TGCAGCGTGGCTACGGCGGTGAACACTGAAGCTTTCTTT.

V usage is TRBV11-2 and J usage is TRBJ1-6, with TRBD1 identical over 7 bases. Germline lookup yields CDR1 SGHAT and CDR2 FQNNGV. V was clipped by 5 bases and J by 5 bases; unmatched bases: 12. CDR3 size: 17 residues. CDR3 nucleotides: TGTGCCAGCAGCAGGGCTCCCTTCGGGACAGATAATTCACCCCTCCACTTT. This translates into CASSRAPFGTDNSPLHF.

This chain connects TRBV5-6 to TRBJ2-7; TRBD2 matches at 12 bases. Germline CDR1 reads SGHDT; CDR2 reads YYEEEE. The CDR3 extends over 17 amino acids. After removal of 1 base from V and 6 bases from J, the junction contained 11 bases not matched to a gene. CDR3 protein: CASSLYRLAGDSPEQYF. CDR3 DNA: TGTGCCAGCAGCTTGTACCGACTAGCGGGGGACTCCCCCGAGCAGTACTTC.

This chain connects TRBV5-4 to TRBJ1-1, with D perhaps TRBD1 (6 bases). The CDR3 spans 14 residues. V lost 4 bases to trimming and J lost 7 bases, with 17 bases between them. Germline CDR1 and CDR2: SGHNT and YYREEE (reference sequence). CDR3 amino acids: CASSPPRQESEAFF. CDR3 bases: TGTGCCAGCAGCCCCCCCCGACAGGAGAGTGAAGCTTTCTTT.

This chain uses TRBV5-1 with TRBJ1-2; D is undetermined. This CDR3 comprises 13 residues. Germline lookup yields CDR1 SGHRS and CDR2 YFSETQ. Deletions cut 1 base from V and 8 bases from J, with 12 bases between. CDR3 in DNA: TGCGCCAGCAGCTTGACCTCCCGGGAAGGCTACACCTTC. Its translation: CASSLTSREGYTF.

The V gene is TRBV5-1, the J gene TRBJ1-2; D gene ambiguous. The germline V gene has CDR1 SGHRS and CDR2 YFSETQ. This CDR3 has 14 amino acids. V was trimmed by 1 base and J by 8 bases, leaving 15 bases between them. Here the CDR3 reads CASSLSWVLGGYTF. In DNA, the CDR3 is TGCGCCAGCAGCTTGAGCTGGGTCTTGGGCGGCTACACCTTC. The variable domain in full, with the rest retrieved from reference TRBV5-1 and TRBJ1-2, is KAGVTQTPRYLIKTRGQQVTLSCSPISGHRSVSWYQQTPGQGLQFLFEYFSETQRNKGNFPGRFSGRQFSNSRSEMNVSTLELGDSALYLCASSLSWVLGGYTFGSGTRLTVV.

The CDR3 nucleotides read TGTGCCAGTCGGGTTCCCTTCCCCGCTAACTATGGCTACACCTTC. Its protein is CASRVPFPANYGYTF. J is TRBJ1-2 and V is TRBV19; no clear D. V was shortened by 8 bases and J by 0 bases, with 16 bases between the two germline ends. The CDR3 extends over 15 amino acids. CDR1 LNHDA and CDR2 SQIVND come from the germline V gene (reference sequence).

This clone showed up just once. The CDR3 loop is CASSITGLGHTEAFF. CDR3 coding DNA: TGTGCCAGCAGCATAACAGGCTTGGGGCACACTGAAGCTTTCTTT. V is TRBV7-2 and J is TRBJ1-1; perhaps TRBD1 as D (5 bases). The V gene's germline CDR1 is SGHTA and CDR2 FQGNSA. V gave up 5 bases and J gave up 3 bases, with 16 bases separating them. This CDR3 has 15 amino acids.

This clone occurred once. This rearrangement joins TRBV5-4 to TRBJ1-4; D is undetermined. From germline, CDR1 is SGHNT and CDR2 YYREEE (reference sequence). V lost 0 bases, J lost 8 bases, and 5 bases lay in between. The CDR3 has 12 residues. CDR3 sequence: CASSLAGEKLFF. For the CDR3, the DNA is TGTGCCAGCAGCTTGGCGGGGGAAAAACTGTTTTTT.

V usage is TRBV6-6 and J usage is TRBJ1-1; the D is unclear. Germline V lookup: CDR1 MNHNY, CDR2 SVGAGI (reference sequence). V was trimmed by 2 bases and J by 4 bases, leaving 8 bases between them. CDR3 length equals 13 residues. The CDR3, as DNA: TGTGCCAGCAGTTACCTGGGGAGCACTGAAGCTTTCTTT. Residues: CASSYLGSTEAFF.

The chain carries TRBV7-2 and TRBJ2-5; possible D gene TRBD2, 5 bases. Trimming took off 1 base at V and 3 bases at J, with 9 bases between the two ends. Germline V gives CDR1 SGHTA, CDR2 FQGNSA. The CDR3 totals 14 residues. CDR3 protein: CASSLGGIEETQYF. The DNA for the CDR3 is TGTGCCAGCAGCTTAGGAGGGATCGAAGAGACCCAGTACTTC.